A single sample gave rise to the 25 T cell receptor beta chains below, sequenced in a study of T and B cells in COVID-19 patients. TRB was amplified from about 260-540 ng of blood genomic DNA. Multiplex PCR with BIOMED2 TRB-A/B primer pools amplified TRB rearrangements. TCRdb ran MiXCR on the multiplex PCR reads and lists one entry per CDR3 protein. This sample carries more than 9,500 distinct CDR3 sequences, more than 25% of them seen once, and the ten largest clones take roughly 30%. Sequenced: blood. The receptors shown here come from a human donor who had recovered from COVID-19.

The chain couples TRBV29-1 to TRBJ2-3; 13 bases align to TRBD2. The CDR3 sequence is 14 residues long. The junction had 6 bases not matched to a gene; V was cut back by 7 bases and J by 5 bases. Germline lookup yields CDR1 SQVTM and CDR2 ANQGSEA. The CDR3 protein is CSGGTSGIGDTQYF. The CDR3 DNA reads as TGCAGCGGGGGGACTAGCGGGATTGGAGATACGCAGTATTTT.

This clonotype has only a few counts. This chain uses TRBV6-2 or TRBV6-3 with TRBJ2-1; 7 bases fit TRBD2. This CDR3 spans 15 amino acids. The V gene's germline CDR1 is MNHEY and CDR2 SVGEGT. V trimming: 1 base; J trimming: 7 bases; junction bases outside the gene matches: 7. In nucleotides, the CDR3 is TGTGCCAGCAGTTACTTGCCGGGACTATATAATGAGCAGTTCTTC. Encoded protein: CASSYLPGLYNEQFF.

This clonotype is medium-sized. The chain has TRBV6-5 and TRBJ2-2; D call uncertain. The CDR3 sequence is 14 residues long. V was cut by 6 bases and J by 5 bases, with 13 bases left in between. CDR1 and CDR2 (germline): MNHEY, SVGAGI. The CDR3 here is CASSLHNPTGELFF. Here the CDR3 DNA reads TGTGCCAGCAGCCTCCATAATCCAACCGGGGAGCTGTTTTTT.

This chain joins TRBV11-1 and TRBJ2-1; D gene unclear. Germline values: CDR1 SGHAT, CDR2 FQDESV (reference sequence). The CDR3 contains 14 residues. Trimming stripped 1 base from V and 5 bases from J, with 9 bases between. The CDR3 coding sequence is TGTGCCAGCAGCTTAGAAGGTCCAAACAATGAGCAGTTCTTC. Protein sequence: CASSLEGPNNEQFF.

The chain recombines TRBV19 with TRBJ2-1, with 11 bases fitting TRBD2. Per germline, CDR1 LNHDA and CDR2 SQIVND (reference sequence). Trimming at V came to 4 bases and at J to 2 bases, leaving 7 bases not matched to a gene. CDR3 size: 17 residues. The CDR3 bases are TGTGCCAGTAGTAGATCTTCGACTAGCGGGGCCTACAATGAGCAGTTCTTC. Translating it yields CASSRSSTSGAYNEQFF.

This sequence joins TRBV24-1 and TRBJ2-7; 10 bases map to TRBD2. The CDR3 is 14 amino acids. V lost 8 bases and J lost 5; bases outside the gene matches: 8. Germline assignment: CDR1 KGHDR and CDR2 SFDVKD. CDR3 sequence reads: CATTEREGRHEQYV. In DNA form, the CDR3 reads TGTGCCACCACCGAGCGGGAGGGCCGGCACGAGCAGTACGTC.

This clonotype is deemed medium-sized (0.01 to 0.1%). J is TRBJ2-3 and V is TRBV11-3; 8 bases agree with TRBD1. With V trimmed by 0 bases and J by 5 bases, 10 bases remained unmatched. CDR3 length: 17 residues. The germline V gene has CDR1 SGHNT and CDR2 YENEEA. CDR3 in DNA: TGTGCCAGCAGCTTAGATTACTCCCGGACAGGGAAAGATACGCAGTATTTT. The encoded protein is CASSLDYSRTGKDTQYF.

In its sample, this clonotype was seen once. One base away lies a much larger clone, so this may be a sequencing read error. CDR3 DNA: TGTGCCGCCCCAGGACGAACGAACACCGGGGAGCTGTTTTTT. This translates into CAAPGRTNTGELFF. The V call is TRBV6-5, the J call TRBJ2-2; D gene ambiguous. This CDR3 is 14 amino acids long. V lost 11 bases and J lost 0, with 13 bases in between. The V gene's germline CDR1 is MNHEY and CDR2 SVGAGI.

This clonotype is deemed medium-sized. The chain links TRBV13 to TRBJ2-6; no clear D. The V end was cut by 8 bases, the J end by 1 base, with 3 bases between. From germline, CDR1 is PRHDT and CDR2 FYEKMQ (reference sequence). The length of the CDR3 is 12 residues. The CDR3 region is CASFSGANVLTF. The CDR3 region has the DNA TGTGCCAGCTTTTCTGGGGCCAACGTCCTGACTTTC.

The chain couples TRBV20-1 to TRBJ1-4, with a possible D match to TRBD1 (5 bases). Trimming took 6 bases from V and 4 from J, leaving 12 bases between them. This CDR3 is 13 amino acids long. Germline V CDR1 and CDR2: DFQATT, SNEGSKA (reference sequence). The CDR3 region is CSARQGGNEKLFF. The CDR3 region has the DNA TGCAGTGCACGGCAGGGTGGTAATGAAAAACTGTTTTTT.

The chain is built from TRBV7-2 and TRBJ2-2; D is undetermined. The CDR3 loop spans 18 amino acids. CDR1 and CDR2 (germline): SGHTA, FQGNSA. Trimming shortened V by 5 bases and J by 1 base, and 20 bases separated the two germline ends. The CDR3 spells CASSPSRERLLNTGELFF. CDR3 sequence (DNA): TGTGCCAGCAGCCCCTCTAGGGAAAGGCTTCTGAACACCGGGGAGCTGTTTTTT.

This clonotype was picked up a small number of times. V is TRBV6-2 or TRBV6-3 and J is TRBJ1-4, with 7 bases that match TRBD1. V trimming: 7 bases; J trimming: 5 bases; junction bases outside the gene matches: 7. Germline V gene sequence: CDR1 MNHEY, CDR2 SVGEGT. The CDR3 has 14 amino acids. CDR3 loop: CASNRGQRNEKLFF. The CDR3 DNA reads TGTGCCAGCAATCGGGGACAGCGAAATGAAAAACTGTTTTTT.

This clonotype counts as medium-sized (0.01 to 0.1%). The J gene is TRBJ2-6, the V gene TRBV15; D is uncertain. Trimming stripped 0 bases from V and 0 bases from J, with 3 bases between. In germline, CDR1 is LNHNV, CDR2 YYDKDF (reference sequence). The CDR3 sequence is 15 residues long. CDR3 sequence reads: CATSREYSGANVLTF. DNA of the CDR3: TGTGCCACCAGCAGAGAGTACTCTGGGGCCAACGTCCTGACTTTC. Full variable domain (rest looked up from reference TRBV15 and TRBJ2-6): DAMVIQNPRYQVTQFGKPVTLSCSQTLNHNVMYWYQQKSSQAPKLLFHYYDKDFNNEADTPDNFQSRRPNTSFCFLDIRSPGLGDTAMYLCATSREYSGANVLTFGAGSRLTVL.

By proportion, this clonotype is medium-sized (0.01 to 0.1%). In DNA form, the CDR3 reads TGTGCCAGCAGCCCCCGGGTGGGGACCGGGGAGCTGTTTTTT. Its translation: CASSPRVGTGELFF. The chain employs TRBV6-5 and TRBJ2-2; D uncertain. V lost 6 bases to trimming and J lost 5 bases, with 13 bases between them. Per the germline V gene, CDR1 is MNHEY and CDR2 is SVGAGI. This CDR3 region has 14 residues.

In the case of this clonotype: One junction end does not reproduce the germline sequence, and a read error may be involved. V and J are TRBV12-3 or TRBV12-4 and TRBJ2-7; 15 positions agree with TRBD2. CDR3 length: 18 amino acids. Here the CDR3 reads CASRPGLAGGLVFYKQYF. In DNA, the CDR3 is TGTGCCAGCAGGCCCGGACTAGCGGGAGGGCTGGTTTTCTACAAGCAGTACTTC.

By sample fraction, this clonotype is medium-sized. The CDR3 nucleotides read TGTGCCAGTAGTATAAGGGCAGGGCTAGCGGGGAAGGGGACAGATACGCAGTATTTT. It yields the protein CASSIRAGLAGKGTDTQYF. The rearrangement uses TRBV19 and TRBJ2-3; 9 bases match TRBD2. V lost 2 bases to trimming and J lost 3 bases; unmatched junction nucleotides: 15. In germline, CDR1 is LNHDA, CDR2 SQIVND (reference sequence). CDR3 length equals 19 residues. The full variable domain, its missing parts supplied by reference TRBV19 and TRBJ2-3, is DGGITQSPKYLFRKEGQNVTLSCEQNLNHDAMYWYRQDPGQGLRLIYYSQIVNDFQKGDIAEGYSVSREKKESFPLTVTSAQKNPTAFYLCASSIRAGLAGKGTDTQYFGPGTRLTVL.

The chain joins TRBV4-3 to TRBJ2-3; no reliable D call. The CDR3 totals 16 residues. The V gene's germline CDR1 is LGHNA and CDR2 YSLEER. V dropped 4 bases and J dropped 4 bases, with 18 bases sitting between them. CDR3 coding DNA: TGCGCCAGCAGCCCACTGGCCGGCCCGGGCGCAGATACGCAGTATTTT. This gives the protein CASSPLAGPGADTQYF.

This clonotype showed up just a few times. The chain links TRBV19 to TRBJ2-2; perhaps D is TRBD1 or TRBD2 (5 bases each). V lost 10 bases, J lost 2 bases, and 14 bases lay in between. CDR1 and CDR2 (germline): LNHDA, SQIVND (reference sequence). The CDR3 loop spans 14 amino acids. The CDR3 loop reads CATGDQRNTGELFF. The DNA of the CDR3 is TGTGCCACCGGGGACCAACGCAACACCGGGGAGCTGTTTTTT.

Many counts were recorded for this clonotype. The gene calls are TRBV6-5 and TRBJ2-5; D is possibly TRBD1 (6 bases). V gave up 6 bases and J gave up 5 bases, with 16 bases separating them. CDR1 and CDR2 (germline): MNHEY, SVGAGI. The CDR3 has 14 residues. The CDR3, as DNA: TGTGCCAGCAGCCCCTCAGGGGCAAGGGAGACCCAGTACTTC. This translates into CASSPSGARETQYF.

This clonotype was recorded a few times. This sequence joins TRBV19 and TRBJ1-5; D is possibly TRBD1 (6 bases). CDR3 size: 17 residues. Per germline, CDR1 LNHDA and CDR2 SQIVND (reference sequence). Trimming stripped 5 bases from V and 3 bases from J, with 20 bases between. The CDR3 region is CASSPRGGPRHNQPQHF. Written as DNA, the CDR3 is TGTGCCAGTAGTCCTCGGGGGGGGCCGCGACACAATCAGCCCCAGCATTTT.

A few counts support this clonotype. This sequence joins TRBV6-1 and TRBJ2-3; D is ambiguous. Trimming stripped 8 bases from V and 0 bases from J, with 18 bases between. The CDR3 covers 16 residues. Germline-derived CDR1 and CDR2 are MNHNS and SASEGT. The chain's CDR3 is CASPTAPDGSTDTQYF. For the CDR3, the DNA is TGTGCCAGCCCCACCGCCCCCGATGGTAGCACAGATACGCAGTATTTT.

In this sample, this clonotype turned up many times. The chain uses TRBV18 and TRBJ1-6, with D uncertain. The CDR3 sequence is 15 residues long. V dropped 1 base and J dropped 0 bases, with 4 bases sitting between them. The germline V gene has CDR1 KGHSH and CDR2 LQKENI. CDR3 amino acids: CASSPQSSYNSPLHF. CDR3 nucleotides: TGTGCCAGCTCACCACAGAGCTCCTATAATTCACCCCTCCACTTT.

By proportion, this clonotype is medium-sized (0.01 to 0.1%). The chain joins TRBV11-1 to TRBJ2-7, with D possibly TRBD2 on 5 matching bases. Germline loops: CDR1 SGHAT, CDR2 FQDESV (reference sequence). V lost 1 base and J lost 0, with 22 bases in between. The CDR3 is made up of 19 amino acids. CDR3 residues: CASSLGIVERGGSSYEQYF. The CDR3 nucleotides are TGTGCCAGCAGCTTAGGGATTGTAGAACGGGGTGGTAGCTCCTACGAGCAGTACTTC.

V is TRBV18 and J is TRBJ2-4; TRBD2 aligns across 9 bases. Germline values: CDR1 KGHSH, CDR2 LQKENI. This CDR3 is built from 19 residues. The V gene end was trimmed by 0 bases and the J gene end by 0 bases; junction bases not matched to a gene: 9. DNA for the CDR3: TGTGCCAGCTCACCACCAGCGGGGGGCGGGAAGGTAGCCAAAAACATTCAGTACTTC. It translates to CASSPPAGGGKVAKNIQYF.

This sequence joins TRBV24-1 and TRBJ2-6; unclear D gene. V lost 3 bases, J lost 3 bases, and 5 bases lay in between. This CDR3 comprises 14 residues. Per the germline V gene, CDR1 is KGHDR and CDR2 is SFDVKD. CDR3 bases: TGTGCCACCAGTGATCCTATTGGGGCCAACGTCCTGACTTTC. Its translation is CATSDPIGANVLTF.